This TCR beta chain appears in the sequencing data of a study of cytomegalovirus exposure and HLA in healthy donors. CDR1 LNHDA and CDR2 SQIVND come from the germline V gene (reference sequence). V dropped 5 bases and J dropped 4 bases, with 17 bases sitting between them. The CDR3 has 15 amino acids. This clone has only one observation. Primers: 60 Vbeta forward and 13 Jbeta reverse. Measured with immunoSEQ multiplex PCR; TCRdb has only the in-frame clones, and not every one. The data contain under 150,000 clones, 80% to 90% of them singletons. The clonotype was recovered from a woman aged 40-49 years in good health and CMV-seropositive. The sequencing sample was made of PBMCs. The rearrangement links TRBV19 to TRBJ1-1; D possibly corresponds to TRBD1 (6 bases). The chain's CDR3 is CASSRGGRDGTEAFF. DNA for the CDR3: TGTGCCAGTAGTCGGGGGGGCAGGGACGGCACTGAAGCTTTCTTT.